The next 20 T cell receptor beta chains were all read from a single sample in a study of T cell responses to AZD1222 COVID-19 vaccine (dated by TCRdb to the early 2020s). Interpreted using the paper, the time point label stands for: baseline before first vaccination. Library preparation used the immunoSEQ multiplex PCR assay. Not all clones reach the TCRdb copy of this immuneACCESS table, which keeps in-frame sequences only. Checked studies attribute under half of the gap to unresolved V genes and leave the rest unexplained. The sample table holds under 200,000 clones, of which 91% were seen once. Clones ranked in the top ten supply under 2.5% of the sample. The material was peripheral blood, obtained on day 0 of AZD1222 vaccination. The receptors were gathered from an adult in good health.

This sequence joins TRBV28 and TRBJ2-7, with TRBD1 as a possible D gene (6 bases). Per the germline V gene, CDR1 is MDHEN and CDR2 is SYDVKM. Trimming took off 4 bases at V and 3 bases at J, with 16 bases between the two ends. This CDR3 contains 15 residues. The CDR3 reads CASSSEQGPFYEQYF. The CDR3 nucleotides read TGTGCCAGCAGTTCAGAGCAGGGGCCCTTCTACGAGCAGTACTTC.

The chain combines TRBV18 with TRBJ1-2; D is perhaps TRBD1 (5 bases). The CDR3 consists of 14 residues. CDR1 is KGHSH and CDR2 is LQKENI in the germline V gene. Trimming removed 5 bases from V and 0 bases from J, with 10 bases in between. CDR3 in amino acids: CASSYRTANYGYTF. CDR3 in DNA: TGTGCCAGCTCATACAGGACGGCTAACTATGGCTACACCTTC.

V and J are TRBV9 and TRBJ2-2; TRBD2 matches 8 bases. Per germline, CDR1 SGDLS and CDR2 YYNGEE. This CDR3 is built from 15 residues. V lost 0 bases, J lost 4 bases, and 2 bases stayed unmatched. In DNA, the CDR3 is TGTGCCAGCAGCGTAGCGGGAGGGAGCACCGGGGAGCTGTTTTTT. This codes for CASSVAGGSTGELFF.

This clone was seen just once. This rearrangement joins TRBV27 to TRBJ1-1; a weak D match, TRBD1 (6 bases). The CDR3 totals 17 residues. CDR1 MNHEY and CDR2 SMNVEV come from the germline V gene (reference sequence). V shed 2 bases and J shed 0 bases, with 16 bases lying between them. This CDR3 reads CASSLKGEGWVNTEAFF. As DNA, the CDR3 is TGTGCCAGCAGTTTAAAGGGGGAGGGATGGGTGAACACTGAAGCTTTCTTT.

J is TRBJ1-2 and V is TRBV2; D may be TRBD1 (6 bases). The CDR3 has 15 residues. Deletions cut 1 base from V and 6 bases from J, with 15 bases between. Per germline, CDR1 SNHLY and CDR2 FYNNEI. Written as DNA, the CDR3 is TGTGCCAGCAGTGAAGTAGGGGGAGTTGGGAATGGCTACACCTTC. It translates to CASSEVGGVGNGYTF.

This chain uses TRBV7-8 with TRBJ1-2; possible D gene TRBD1, 6 bases. Per the germline V gene, CDR1 is SGHVS and CDR2 is FQNEAQ. V shed 3 bases and J shed 5 bases, with 13 bases lying between them. This CDR3 has 14 amino acids. In nucleotides, the CDR3 is TGTGCCAGCAGCTTCGACCGACAGGTTTATGGCTACACCTTC. It yields the protein CASSFDRQVYGYTF.

The CDR3 DNA follows: TGCGCCAGCAGCTGGACAGGGATTAGTGGCAATCAGCCCCAGCATTTT. Encoded protein: CASSWTGISGNQPQHF. V and J are TRBV10-2 and TRBJ1-5; 8 nucleotides agree with TRBD1. Germline V gene sequence: CDR1 WSHSY, CDR2 SAAADI. The ends lost 6 bases at V and 2 bases at J; junction bases unmatched: 9. The CDR3 length is 16 residues.

The rearrangement joins TRBV10-3 to TRBJ1-2, with a tentative D call TRBD1 (6 bases). CDR1 is ENHRY and CDR2 is SYGVKD in the germline V gene. V lost 0 bases, J lost 8 bases, and 13 bases lay in between. This CDR3 is 14 amino acids long. CDR3 amino acids: CAISESGGERGYTF. CDR3 sequence (DNA): TGTGCCATCAGTGAGTCAGGGGGAGAGCGGGGCTACACCTTC.

The rearrangement joins TRBV12-3 or TRBV12-4 to TRBJ2-3; D gene unclear. CDR3 size: 11 residues. V lost 2 bases and J 8 bases, leaving 5 bases between the germline ends. The CDR3 is CASSLTGTQYF. CDR3 sequence (DNA): TGTGCCAGCAGTTTAACTGGTACGCAGTATTTT.

The chain employs TRBV30 and TRBJ1-5; no clear D. CDR1 is GTSNPN and CDR2 is SVGIG in the germline V gene (reference sequence). The CDR3 extends over 12 amino acids. Trimming left V 0 bases short and J 4 bases short, with 4 bases between. As DNA, the CDR3 is TGTGCCTGGAGTGTAAATAATCAGCCCCAGCATTTT. Translated: CAWSVNNQPQHF.

The genes are TRBV6-5 and TRBJ2-7; D is possibly TRBD2 (7 bases). Trimming pared 4 bases from V and 5 bases from J, leaving 15 bases between. Germline-derived CDR1 and CDR2 are MNHEY and SVGAGI. CDR3 length equals 14 residues. The CDR3 is CASSSGRGDNEQYF. The CDR3 nucleotides read TGTGCCAGCAGTTCGGGGAGGGGGGATAACGAGCAGTACTTC.

The V gene is TRBV30, the J gene TRBJ2-5; the match to TRBD2 covers 7 bases. The junction had 2 bases not matched to a gene; V was cut back by 3 bases and J by 4 bases. CDR1 and CDR2 from the germline V gene are GTSNPN and SVGIG (reference sequence). The CDR3 is made up of 12 amino acids. The CDR3 sequence is CAWSPGGETQYF. In nucleotides, the CDR3 is TGTGCCTGGAGCCCGGGGGGAGAGACCCAGTACTTC.

CDR3 residues: CASTMTGTTDTQYF. DNA of the CDR3: TGTGCCAGCACCATGACAGGTACTACAGATACGCAGTATTTT. The gene calls are TRBV5-4 and TRBJ2-3; possibly TRBD1 for D (6 bases). The germline V gene encodes CDR1 SGHNT and CDR2 YYREEE (reference sequence). CDR3 length: 14 residues. V was pared by 6 bases and J by 3 bases, with 14 bases between.

The chain couples TRBV20-1 to TRBJ2-7; 7 positions match TRBD2. Losses at the gene ends were 3 bases for V and 1 base for J; bases not matched to a gene: 12. CDR3 length: 16 residues. Germline V gives CDR1 DFQATT, CDR2 SNEGSKA (reference sequence). The CDR3 sequence: CSASLSTGRFSYEQYF. The CDR3 nucleotides are TGCAGTGCTAGTCTTTCTACCGGGAGGTTTTCCTACGAGCAGTACTTC.

The genes are TRBV19 and TRBJ1-5; 11 bases match TRBD1. Germline V gives CDR1 LNHDA, CDR2 SQIVND (reference sequence). Trimming cost V 3 bases and J 9 bases; bases outside gene matches: 10. The CDR3 is made up of 16 amino acids. DNA for the CDR3: TGTGCCAGTAGTATCAGCTGGACAGGGGGCCGTCCGCCCCAGCATTTT. Translation: CASSISWTGGRPPQHF.

The CDR3 nucleotides read TGTGCCAGCAGTGAGCCGACAGTGCTACAAGAGACCCAGTACTTC. Its translation is CASSEPTVLQETQYF. The V gene is TRBV2, the J gene TRBJ2-5; D may be TRBD1 (5 bases). Between the trimmed V and J ends, which lost 3 bases and 2 bases, there was a span of 13 bases. The CDR3 contains 15 residues. The germline V gene has CDR1 SNHLY and CDR2 FYNNEI.

The V call is TRBV30, the J call TRBJ2-3; D gene unclear. Germline V CDR1 and CDR2: GTSNPN, SVGIG (reference sequence). Trimming took 1 base from V and 2 from J, leaving 10 bases between them. The CDR3 runs 14 residues. Here the CDR3 reads CAWSAASYTDTQYF. DNA for the CDR3: TGTGCCTGGAGTGCCGCTTCCTACACAGATACGCAGTATTTT.

This clone was seen only once. The V and J genes are TRBV9 and TRBJ2-1; TRBD1 matches 8 bases. Per germline, CDR1 SGDLS and CDR2 YYNGEE. With V trimmed by 3 bases and J by 3 bases, 11 bases remained unmatched. The CDR3 contains 17 residues. The CDR3 bases are TGTGCCAGCAGCGCTACTAGGACAGGGTCCGACTACAATGAGCAGTTCTTC. It codes for CASSATRTGSDYNEQFF.

This chain uses TRBV27 with TRBJ2-1, with TRBD1 matching over 8 bases. Trimming at V came to 5 bases and at J to 3 bases, leaving 9 bases not matched to a gene. Germline CDR1 and CDR2: MNHEY and SMNVEV (reference sequence). The CDR3 is 16 residues long. The CDR3 DNA reads TGTGCCAGCAGTCTCCAAGGACAGGGATACTACAATGAGCAGTTCTTC. Residues: CASSLQGQGYYNEQFF.

The chain couples TRBV7-2 to TRBJ1-6; D ambiguous. The V and J ends lost 1 base and 14 bases respectively, with 6 bases between them. The CDR3 length is 11 residues. Germline CDR1 and CDR2: SGHTA and FQGNSA. DNA for the CDR3: TGTGCCAGCAGCTTAGACGGGGCCCTCCACTTT. It yields the protein CASSLDGALHF.